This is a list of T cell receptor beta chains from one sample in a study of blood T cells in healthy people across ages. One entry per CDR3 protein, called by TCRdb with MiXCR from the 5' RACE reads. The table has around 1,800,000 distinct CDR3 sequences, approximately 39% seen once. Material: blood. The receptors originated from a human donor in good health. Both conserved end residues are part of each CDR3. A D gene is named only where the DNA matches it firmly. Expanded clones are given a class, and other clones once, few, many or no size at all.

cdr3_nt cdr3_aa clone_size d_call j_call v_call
TGTGCCACCAGCGTGACGGACGAGCAGTTCTTC CATSVTDEQFF . . TRBJ2-1 TRBV24-1
TGTGCCAGCAGCCAAGGCGGACGAGCGGGGGGGTACAATGAGCAGTTCTTC CASSQGGRAGGYNEQFF . TRBD2 TRBJ2-1 TRBV3-1
TGTGCCAGCAGTGGCTCGCCTGGACAGCTTCTCGTTAATGAGCAGTTCTTC CASSGSPGQLLVNEQFF . . TRBJ2-1 TRBV6-2/TRBV6-3
TGCAGTGCTAGGGACCGGGCAGGGGGAAATTCACCCCTCCACTTT CSARDRAGGNSPLHF . TRBD1 TRBJ1-6 TRBV20-1
TGTGCCACCAGTGATCGTGGGGTGCAAGAGACCCAGTACTTC CATSDRGVQETQYF few . TRBJ2-5 TRBV24-1
TGTGCCAGCAGCTCGGACAGACTTTATAGCAATCAGCCCCAGCATTTT CASSSDRLYSNQPQHF . . TRBJ1-5 TRBV7-8
TGCGCCAGCAGCCAAGATCCCCGGGGGCCGGAACTTCCAACTAATGAAAAACTGTTTTTT CASSQDPRGPELPTNEKLFF few . TRBJ1-4 TRBV4-3
TGTGCCAGCAGCTCAGCCCTGGGAGCTAACTATGGCTACACCTTC CASSSALGANYGYTF many . TRBJ1-2 TRBV11-2
TGTGCCAGCAGTTACCGGACAGCTCGGGAGGCTTTCTTT CASSYRTAREAFF . . TRBJ1-1 TRBV6-2/TRBV6-3
TGTGCCAGCTCCCCAGGATCTAGCACAGATACGCAGTATTTT CASSPGSSTDTQYF many . TRBJ2-3 TRBV7-2
TGTGCCAGCAGCGAGACCGGGACAGGGAAAGGAGAGACCCAGTTCTTC CASSETGTGKGETQFF . TRBD1 TRBJ2-1 TRBV6-5
TGTGCCAGCAGCACCAGACAGTCGGGGGCCAACGTCCTGACTTTC CASSTRQSGANVLTF few . TRBJ2-6 TRBV11-1
TGTGCCAGCAGCGCGGAAACAGGCGAGCAGTACTTC CASSAETGEQYF . . TRBJ2-7 TRBV7-2
TGTGCCAGCAGTTTGGCACAACATGGCTACACCTTC CASSLAQHGYTF . . TRBJ1-2 TRBV28
TGTGCCAGCAGCTTGGCGCAGGCTATCGACGAGCAGTACTTC CASSLAQAIDEQYF few . TRBJ2-7 TRBV5-4
TGCGCCAGCAGACGGCAGGAGAGCTCCTACAATGAGCAGTTCTTC CASRRQESSYNEQFF few . TRBJ2-1 TRBV5-1
TGCAGCGTTATGGGGGGCTCCTACAATGAGCAGTTCTTC CSVMGGSYNEQFF few . TRBJ2-1 TRBV29-1
TGTGCCAGCAGCTTAATCAGCGGGGTTTTCTCCTACAATGAGCAGTTCTTC CASSLISGVFSYNEQFF once TRBD2 TRBJ2-1 TRBV7-2
TGTGCCAGCAGTCCACAGGGGGCTGGCTACACCTTC CASSPQGAGYTF . TRBD1 TRBJ1-2 TRBV6-5
TGTGCCAGCAGTACCCGGGACAGGGGGCGTAATGAGCAGTTCTTC CASSTRDRGRNEQFF . TRBD1 TRBJ2-1 TRBV6-6
TGTGCCAGCAGCCAAGAATACGGACCTACCGTTCCCTACGAGCAGTACTTC CASSQEYGPTVPYEQYF . . TRBJ2-7 TRBV4-2
TGTGCCAGCAGTAACCGGGGGGACAACACAGATACGCGGTATTTT CASSNRGDNTDTRYF . . TRBJ2-3 TRBV13
TGTGCCAGCAGCCCCAGGAGTACGAGCTCCTACGAGCAGTACTTC CASSPRSTSSYEQYF . . TRBJ2-7 TRBV5-8
TGTGCTAGTGGTTTGGTAACGGGGGCAGCCAAAAACATTCAGTACTTC CASGLVTGAAKNIQYF . . TRBJ2-4 TRBV12-5
TGCAGTGCCCTGGGTCAGGGCGGGTACAATGAGCAGTTCTTC CSALGQGGYNEQFF once . TRBJ2-1 TRBV20-1
TGTGCCAGCAGGGGGACAGGGGTCTCTTCGGGGACCCAGTACTTC CASRGTGVSSGTQYF few TRBD1 TRBJ2-5 TRBV28
TGTGCCAGCAGGTCGGGGTACCCAACAGATACGCAGTATTTT CASRSGYPTDTQYF once . TRBJ2-3 TRBV27
TGTGCCAGCAGTTACGTAGGGGAAGTTGACGAGCAGTACTTC CASSYVGEVDEQYF . . TRBJ2-7 TRBV6-2/TRBV6-3
TGTGCCAGCACGCGACAGGGGAGTTCCACTGAAGCTTTCTTT CASTRQGSSTEAFF . TRBD1 TRBJ1-1 TRBV7-2
TGTGCCAGCAGATTAGACAGGGACCGTGCCCAGTACTTC CASRLDRDRAQYF . TRBD1 TRBJ2-7 TRBV28
TGTGCCAGCAGTTTAACCGACATTAGCAATCAGCCCCAGCATTTT CASSLTDISNQPQHF . . TRBJ1-5 TRBV12-3/TRBV12-4
TGCAGCGTTGAACCACCCGAAGCGGGAGAGACCCAGTACTTC CSVEPPEAGETQYF many . TRBJ2-5 TRBV29-1
TGTGCCAGCAGCTTTAGCGGACAGGGTTCACCCCTCCACTTT CASSFSGQGSPLHF . TRBD1 TRBJ1-6 TRBV7-2
TGTGCCACGGAAGGTCTTCGACTCTACACCTTC CATEGLRLYTF few . TRBJ1-2 TRBV6-2/TRBV6-3
TGTGCCAGCAGTTTAAGTCGGGGGGGAACTTACGAGCAGTACTTC CASSLSRGGTYEQYF few TRBD2 TRBJ2-7 TRBV7-2
TGTGCCAGCAGCTTCGGGGGCGCATCGGCTGGCTACACCTTC CASSFGGASAGYTF . . TRBJ1-2 TRBV7-2
TGCAGTGCTCCCCGGACAGGGAGGAATGAGCAGTTCTTC CSAPRTGRNEQFF . TRBD1 TRBJ2-1 TRBV20-1
TGCAGTGCTAGTCTAAGCGGGGACCCCTACGAGCAGTACTTC CSASLSGDPYEQYF . TRBD2 TRBJ2-7 TRBV20-1
TGTGCCTGGAGTCAGGACAGTTCCTATGGCTACACCTTC CAWSQDSSYGYTF . . TRBJ1-2 TRBV30
TGCGCCAGCAGCCAAGGACAGGGAAACTATGGCTACACCTTC CASSQGQGNYGYTF many TRBD1 TRBJ1-2 TRBV3-1
TGCAGTGCGGACGCCCTCGGGACAGGGGATGGTAATGAGCAGTACTTC CSADALGTGDGNEQYF few TRBD1 TRBJ2-5 TRBV20-1
TGTGCCAGCACCGTCGCCCCGAGCTCCTACAATGAGCAGTTCTTC CASTVAPSSYNEQFF few . TRBJ2-1 TRBV9
TGCAGTACTAGAGATAGTGAAACCGCAGGAGATACGCAGTATTTT CSTRDSETAGDTQYF . . TRBJ2-3 TRBV20-1
TGCGCCAGCAGCTCCGGGACAGGGACGTGGGAGCAGTACTTC CASSSGTGTWEQYF . TRBD1 TRBJ2-7 TRBV5-1
TGCGCCAGCAGCGCCGGGACAGGTGGGGATTACGAGCAGTACTTC CASSAGTGGDYEQYF many TRBD1 TRBJ2-7 TRBV5-1
TGTGCCAGCAGTTACGGGAGGGGGAGGCACACTGAAGCTTTCTTT CASSYGRGRHTEAFF once . TRBJ1-1 TRBV6-5
TGTGCCAGCAGCTCCGGACCTGACAGTAATGAGCAGTTCTTC CASSSGPDSNEQFF few . TRBJ2-1 TRBV11-2
TGTGCCATCAGTAACGGGGGATACGAGCAGTACTTC CAISNGGYEQYF . . TRBJ2-7 TRBV10-3
TGCAGTTCTTTATCCAGGGGAGGATCACCCCTCCACTTT CSSLSRGGSPLHF . . TRBJ1-6 TRBV20-1
TGTGCCAGCAGCGCACAGGGGGGTAACTATGGCTACACCTTC CASSAQGGNYGYTF . TRBD1 TRBJ1-2 TRBV7-3
TGTGCCAGCAGCCGGATTATAGCGGGAGAGCAGTTCTTC CASSRIIAGEQFF . TRBD2 TRBJ2-1 TRBV5-6
TGTGCCAGCAGTGGGGACAACTATTCACCCCTCCACTTT CASSGDNYSPLHF few . TRBJ1-6 TRBV12-3/TRBV12-4
TGTGCCAGCAGCTTCTGGCCAGGGCGCTACACCTTC CASSFWPGRYTF . . TRBJ1-2 TRBV7-2
TGTGCCAGCAGCCCCAGGGTCGGGACTAGCGGCGTGCAAGAGACCCAGTACTTC CASSPRVGTSGVQETQYF few TRBD2 TRBJ2-5 TRBV7-2
TGTGCCAGCACCCCAGGGGGGGGCGCAGAGGGCTACACCTTC CASTPGGGAEGYTF few TRBD1 TRBJ1-2 TRBV7-2
TGTGCCAGCACCACCCCCGGGACAGAACTCAATCAGCCCCAGCATTTT CASTTPGTELNQPQHF . TRBD1 TRBJ1-5 TRBV6-1
TGTGCCAGCAGCTTAGCCCAGGGAGGGTCGGGTACTGAAGCTTTCTTT CASSLAQGGSGTEAFF . . TRBJ1-1 TRBV7-6
TGTGCCAGCATCAGACTGCCCACAGATACGCAGTATTTT CASIRLPTDTQYF . . TRBJ2-3 TRBV2
TGTGCCAGCAGCTTTAAGTTCGAGCAGTACTTC CASSFKFEQYF few . TRBJ2-7 TRBV5-5
TGTGCCAGCAGTTCCCCCGGGACAGCCGCTAACTATGGCTACACCTTC CASSSPGTAANYGYTF . TRBD1 TRBJ1-2 TRBV12-3/TRBV12-4